This record concerns one T cell receptor beta chain sequence. This clone appeared a few times. It has no known antigen specificity. Base qualities are not provided; no much larger clone lies one nucleotide away. The data were obtained in a study of T cell responses to AZD1222 COVID-19 vaccine (dated by TCRdb to 2020 to 2022). For context, the study as a whole: AZD1222 recipients whose second dose came at about 4 weeks and those whose second dose came at about 12 weeks were combined into one group, since spike-specific TCR depth and breadth did not differ between the two schedules. A total of 230 to 250 trial participants underwent TCR sequencing, of whom 200 to 220 had received two doses of AZD1222 and approximately 25 had received two doses of the MenACWY control vaccine. Trial participants were enrolled by age into subgroups of 18-55, 56-69 and 70-plus years, and around 140, 26 and 57 TCR-sequenced participants, respectively, were included in these subgroups. The research as a whole found: Only a handful of AZD1222 recipients were SARS-CoV-2 seropositive at baseline, limiting conclusions about previously exposed vaccinees. Participants were mostly white British and included more females than males, and it was suggested by the authors that clonal diversity may have been underestimated. Reportedly, almost half of the unique spike-specific TCRs recognized epitopes lying outside the regions that are mutated in the B.1.351 and B.1.1.7 variants. Because no samples from the day 14 peak response were available, repertoires could be characterized only after the peak T cell response. The whole spike protein was spanned by vaccine-associated CD4 TCRs, and dominant responses were seen in regions 160-218 and 743-854. After two AZD1222 doses, spike-specific TCR breadth and depth were significantly higher than at day 0 and than in MenACWY recipients. The 56-69-year group was small, and its depth increase did not reach significance, likely because of low power.

This sample's time point label indicates: baseline before first vaccination. Vaccinee samples came from UK trials COV001 and COV002, including a single-blind randomized controlled phase 2/3 trial of AZD1222 (ChAdOx1 nCoV-19) in healthy adults. For TCRbeta chain sequencing, PBMC samples from trial participants were taken at day 0 and at day 28 after the second dose. The CDR3 regions of human TCRbeta chains were analyzed by immunosequencing. The paper's data handling went like this. Repertoire TCRs were matched against a reference library of SARS-CoV-2-specific TCRs generated with the MIRA antigen-specificity platform. Breadth was defined as the fraction of unique TCRs that were SARS-CoV-2-associated, and depth was defined as the fraction of total T cells that were SARS-CoV-2-associated. Using the MIRA data, every spike-specific TCR was mapped to the spike region that the TCR reacted to and assigned to either a CD4 or a CD8 class. Log10-transformed breadth and depth values were compared by one-way ANOVA with Sidak's multiple comparisons tests. In TCRdb, the immuneACCESS table is reduced to in-frame sequences with V and J assigned. These tables do not hold every clone; where another copy was compared, an unresolved V gene accounts for under half, and the others remain unexplained. The V and J calls and the clone size are those of that table, but D and trimming were determined from the DNA. A total of about 260,000 clones appear in this sample, 80% to 95% of them only once. Clones ranked in the top ten supply 0.55% of the sample.

V loses 5 bases of germline sequence and J loses 2 bases, and the interval between the two ends is 0 bases. The cysteine opens and the phenylalanine closes a CDR3 of 10 amino acids. Of all the DNA, just the CDR3 is kept, 30 bases in frame from base 1. The specimen comprised peripheral blood, sampled on day 0 of AZD1222 vaccination. The V and J genes are TRBV12-3 or TRBV12-4 and TRBJ1-1, with the D gene too uncertain to name. This clonotype originated in an adult in good health. The CDR3 is CASSNTEAFF. The DNA sequence is given as TGTGCCAGCAGTAACACTGAAGCTTTCTTT.